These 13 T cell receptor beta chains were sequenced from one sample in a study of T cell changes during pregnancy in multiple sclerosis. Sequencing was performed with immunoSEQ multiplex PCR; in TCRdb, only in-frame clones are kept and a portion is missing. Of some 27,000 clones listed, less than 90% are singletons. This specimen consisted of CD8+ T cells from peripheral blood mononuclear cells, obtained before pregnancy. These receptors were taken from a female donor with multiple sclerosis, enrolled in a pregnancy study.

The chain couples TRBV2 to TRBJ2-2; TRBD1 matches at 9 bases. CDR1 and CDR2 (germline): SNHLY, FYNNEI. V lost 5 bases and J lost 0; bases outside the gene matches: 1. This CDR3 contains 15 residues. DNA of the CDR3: TGTGCCAGCAGTTGGACAGGGGCGAACACCGGGGAGCTGTTTTTT. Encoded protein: CASSWTGANTGELFF.

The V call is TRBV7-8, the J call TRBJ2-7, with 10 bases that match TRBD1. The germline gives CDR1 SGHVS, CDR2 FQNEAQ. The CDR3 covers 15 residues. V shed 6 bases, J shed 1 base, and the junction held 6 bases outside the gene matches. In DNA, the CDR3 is TGTGCCAGCAGTAATGGGACAGGGGTATCCTACGAGCAGTACTTC. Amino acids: CASSNGTGVSYEQYF.

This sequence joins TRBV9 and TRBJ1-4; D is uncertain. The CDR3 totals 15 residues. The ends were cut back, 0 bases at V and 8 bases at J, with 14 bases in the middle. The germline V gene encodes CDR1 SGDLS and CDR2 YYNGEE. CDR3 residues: CASSVGRSLGEKLFF. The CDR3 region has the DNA TGTGCCAGCAGCGTAGGGAGGTCATTGGGGGAAAAACTGTTTTTT.

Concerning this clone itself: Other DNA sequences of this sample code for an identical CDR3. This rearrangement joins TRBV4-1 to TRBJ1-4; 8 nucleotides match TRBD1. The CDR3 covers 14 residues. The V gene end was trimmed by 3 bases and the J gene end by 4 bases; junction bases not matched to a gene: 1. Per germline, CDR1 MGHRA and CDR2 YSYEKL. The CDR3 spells CASSQTGVNEKLFF. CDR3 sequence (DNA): TGCGCCAGCAGCCAGACAGGGGTTAATGAAAAACTGTTTTTT.

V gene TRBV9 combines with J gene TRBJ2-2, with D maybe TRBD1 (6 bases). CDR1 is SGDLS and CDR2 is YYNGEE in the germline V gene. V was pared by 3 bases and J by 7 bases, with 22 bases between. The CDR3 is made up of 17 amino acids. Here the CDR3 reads CASSATSRLNRDGELFF. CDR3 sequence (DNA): TGTGCCAGCAGCGCCACCTCCCGACTAAACAGGGACGGGGAGCTGTTTTTT.

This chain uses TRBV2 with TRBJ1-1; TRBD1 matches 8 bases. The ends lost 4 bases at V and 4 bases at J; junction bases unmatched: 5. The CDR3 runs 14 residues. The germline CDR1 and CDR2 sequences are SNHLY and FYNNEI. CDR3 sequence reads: CASSGQGPGTEAFF. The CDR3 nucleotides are TGTGCCAGCAGTGGACAGGGGCCGGGCACTGAAGCTTTCTTT. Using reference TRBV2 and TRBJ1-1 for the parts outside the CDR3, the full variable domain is EPEVTQTPSHQVTQMGQEVILRCVPISNHLYFYWYRQILGQKVEFLVSFYNNEISEKSEIFDDQFSVERPDGSNFTLKIRSTKLEDSAMYFCASSGQGPGTEAFFGQGTRLTVV.

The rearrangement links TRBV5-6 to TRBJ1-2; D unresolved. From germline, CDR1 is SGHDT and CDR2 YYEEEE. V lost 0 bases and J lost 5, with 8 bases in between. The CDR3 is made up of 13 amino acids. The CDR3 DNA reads TGTGCCAGCAGCTTGGAGGAGGCATATGGCTACACCTTC. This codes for CASSLEEAYGYTF.

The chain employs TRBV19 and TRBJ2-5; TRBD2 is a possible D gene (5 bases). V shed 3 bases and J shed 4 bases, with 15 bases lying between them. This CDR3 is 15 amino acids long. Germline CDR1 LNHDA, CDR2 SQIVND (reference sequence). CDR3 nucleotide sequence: TGTGCCAGTAGTATGGAAAGGGAGAGGCGAGAGACCCAGTACTTC. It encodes CASSMERERRETQYF.

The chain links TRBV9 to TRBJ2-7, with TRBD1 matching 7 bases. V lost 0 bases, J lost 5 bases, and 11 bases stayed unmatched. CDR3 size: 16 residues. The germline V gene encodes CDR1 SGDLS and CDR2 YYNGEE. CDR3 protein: CASSVDRGARTHEQYF. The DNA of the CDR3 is TGTGCCAGCAGCGTAGACAGGGGTGCTAGGACCCACGAGCAGTACTTC.

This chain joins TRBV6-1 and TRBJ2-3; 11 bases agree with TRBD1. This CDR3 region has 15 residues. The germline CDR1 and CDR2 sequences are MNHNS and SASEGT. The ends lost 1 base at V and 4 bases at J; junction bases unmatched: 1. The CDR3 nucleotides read TGTGCCAGCAGTGAAGGGACAGGGGGCGCAGATACGCAGTATTTT. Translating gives CASSEGTGGADTQYF.

In nucleotides, the CDR3 is TGTGCCAGCAGTGATAGGGAGCTGGAGACCCAGTACTTC. This translates into CASSDRELETQYF. V usage is TRBV2 and J usage is TRBJ2-5; D possibly corresponds to TRBD2 (5 bases). V shed 3 bases and J shed 5 bases, with 10 bases lying between them. Germline V gene data show CDR1 as SNHLY and CDR2 as FYNNEI. This CDR3 spans 13 amino acids.

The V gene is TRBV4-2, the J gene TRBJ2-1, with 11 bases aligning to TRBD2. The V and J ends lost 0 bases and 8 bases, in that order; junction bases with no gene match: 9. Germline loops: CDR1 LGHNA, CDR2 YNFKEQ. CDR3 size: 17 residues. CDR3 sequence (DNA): TGTGCCAGCAGCCAAGATCAACTAGCGGGGGAGGTCGATGAGCAGTTCTTC. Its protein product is CASSQDQLAGEVDEQFF.

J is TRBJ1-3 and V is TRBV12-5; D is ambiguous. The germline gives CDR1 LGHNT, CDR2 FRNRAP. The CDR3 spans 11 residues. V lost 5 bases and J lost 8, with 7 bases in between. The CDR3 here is CASGPRDTIYF. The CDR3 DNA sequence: TGTGCTAGTGGTCCCCGCGACACCATATATTTT.